These 21 T cell receptor beta chains share one sample of origin, sequenced in a study of T cell responses to AZD1222 COVID-19 vaccine. Profiling relied on immunoSEQ multiplex PCR, and the TCRdb table lists in-frame clones only, not all of them. The profile shows approximately 130,000 clones, roughly 92% of them singletons. This specimen consisted of peripheral blood, obtained on day 0 of AZD1222 vaccination. The receptors shown here come from an adult in good health.

CDR3 region: CASSWTGGNPYGYTF. The CDR3 region has the DNA TGCGCCAGCAGTTGGACAGGGGGCAATCCCTATGGCTACACCTTC. V gene TRBV5-1 combines with J gene TRBJ1-2; 11 bases are shared with TRBD1. The CDR3 runs 15 residues. The V and J ends lost 5 bases and 4 bases, in that order; junction bases with no gene match: 7. CDR1 SGHRS and CDR2 YFSETQ come from the germline V gene. Full variable domain (missing parts from reference TRBV5-1 and TRBJ1-2): KAGVTQTPRYLIKTRGQQVTLSCSPISGHRSVSWYQQTPGQGLQFLFEYFSETQRNKGNFPGRFSGRQFSNSRSEMNVSTLELGDSALYLCASSWTGGNPYGYTFGSGTRLTVV.

The V and J genes are TRBV25-1 and TRBJ1-2; D is undetermined. This CDR3 region has 13 residues. Trimming took off 5 bases at V and 3 bases at J, with 10 bases between the two ends. Germline V gene data show CDR1 as MGHDK and CDR2 as SYGVNS. Here the CDR3 reads CASSSGSYYGYTF. Here the CDR3 DNA reads TGTGCCAGCAGTTCGGGGAGTTACTATGGCTACACCTTC.

V is TRBV18 and J is TRBJ2-1, with TRBD2 identical over 13 bases. CDR3 length equals 16 residues. Germline V gives CDR1 KGHSH, CDR2 LQKENI. The trim removed 6 bases at V and 4 bases at J, leaving 6 bases unmatched. Here the CDR3 reads CASSPGLAGVYNEQFF. CDR3 bases: TGTGCCAGCTCCCCCGGACTAGCGGGGGTGTACAATGAGCAGTTCTTC.

This chain connects TRBV7-8 to TRBJ2-5; the D gene is possibly TRBD1 (7 bases). Germline CDR1 reads SGHVS; CDR2 reads FQNEAQ. V was cut by 1 base and J by 0 bases, with 15 bases left in between. The CDR3 runs 17 residues. CDR3 nucleotide sequence: TGTGCCAGCAGCTTAGATCGGTCAGGGGGGTACCAAGAGACCCAGTACTTC. Residues: CASSLDRSGGYQETQYF. Together with reference TRBV7-8 and TRBJ2-5, the CDR3 gives the full variable domain: GAGVSQSPRYKVAKRGQDVALRCDPISGHVSLFWYQQALGQGPEFLTYFQNEAQLDKSGLPSDRFFAERPEGSVSTLKIQRTQQEDSAVYLCASSLDRSGGYQETQYFGPGTRLLVL.

J is TRBJ1-6 and V is TRBV11-2, with 8 bases aligning to TRBD1. The germline gives CDR1 SGHAT, CDR2 FQNNGV. The length of the CDR3 is 17 residues. The V segment lost 2 bases and the J segment 8 bases; nucleotides outside the gene matches: 11. In DNA form, the CDR3 reads TGTGCCAGCAGCTTATTTCCTGCGGCAGGGGGCGATTCACCCCTCCACTTT. The encoded protein is CASSLFPAAGGDSPLHF.

The J gene is TRBJ1-2, the V gene TRBV3-1 (or the pseudogene TRBV3-2); possibly TRBD1 for D (5 bases). V lost 3 bases and J 3 bases, leaving 5 bases between the germline ends. This CDR3 has 12 residues. CDR1 LGHDT and CDR2 YNNKEL come from the germline V gene (reference sequence). The CDR3 region has the DNA TGTGCCAGCAGCCAGACAGACTATGGCTACACCTTC. Its protein is CASSQTDYGYTF.

The rearrangement uses TRBV5-4 and TRBJ1-3, with a weak D call TRBD1 (5 bases). Germline loops: CDR1 SGHNT, CDR2 YYREEE (reference sequence). The CDR3 runs 17 residues. With 5 bases removed from V and 0 bases from J, the gap between germline ends came to 18 bases. CDR3 amino acids: CASRPDPPRVSGNTIYF. CDR3 coding DNA: TGTGCCAGCAGGCCAGACCCCCCCAGGGTCTCTGGAAACACCATATATTTT.

The genes are TRBV11-2 and TRBJ1-1; TRBD1 matches at 7 bases. This CDR3 spans 12 amino acids. V lost 4 bases to trimming and J lost 7 bases; unmatched junction nucleotides: 3. Per the germline V gene, CDR1 is SGHAT and CDR2 is FQNNGV. DNA of the CDR3: TGTGCCAGCAGCTACCGGACAGGTGAAGCTTTCTTT. It translates to CASSYRTGEAFF.

The rearrangement joins TRBV6-6 to TRBJ1-1; D not resolved. The CDR3 has 13 amino acids. Germline CDR1 is MNHNY and CDR2 is SVGAGI (reference sequence). Trimming shortened V by 4 bases and J by 3 bases, and 9 bases separated the two germline ends. The CDR3 loop reads CASSLERDTEAFF. In DNA form, the CDR3 reads TGTGCCAGCAGTTTGGAAAGGGACACTGAAGCTTTCTTT.

This clone was recorded once. The chain links TRBV21-1 to TRBJ1-2; the table's D gene call, TRBD1, was not cross checked with the DNA. TRBV21-1 is classified as a pseudogene. The CDR3 is made up of 14 amino acids. CDR3 sequence: CASSPGQDNYGYTF. CDR3 bases: TGTGCCAGCTCACCGGGACAGGATAACTATGGCTACACCTTC.

The chain has TRBV5-1 and TRBJ2-5; D possibly uses TRBD1 or TRBD2 (6 bases each). CDR1 and CDR2 from the germline V gene are SGHRS and YFSETQ. Trimming left V 0 bases short and J 5 bases short, with 8 bases between. The CDR3 totals 13 residues. In DNA, the CDR3 is TGCGCCAGCAGCTTGGAAGGGGGGGAGACCCAGTACTTC. This codes for CASSLEGGETQYF.

V is TRBV6-5 and J is TRBJ2-7; D call uncertain. There are 12 residues in the CDR3. V lost 7 bases and J 1 base, leaving 8 bases between the germline ends. Germline V CDR1 and CDR2: MNHEY, SVGAGI. The CDR3 region is CASTSISYEQYF. The CDR3 DNA reads TGTGCCAGCACCTCAATTTCCTACGAGCAGTACTTC.

V is TRBV2 and J is TRBJ1-4, with a tentative D call TRBD1 (6 bases). V lost 3 bases and J 2 bases, leaving 7 bases between the germline ends. The CDR3 runs to 14 residues. The germline V gene has CDR1 SNHLY and CDR2 FYNNEI. CDR3 in amino acids: CASSEGGTNEKLFF. DNA of the CDR3: TGTGCCAGCAGTGAGGGGGGCACTAATGAAAAACTGTTTTTT.

The chain employs TRBV6-6 and TRBJ1-1; D may be TRBD1 (5 bases). V lost 6 bases, J lost 1 base, and 12 bases lay in between. The V gene's germline CDR1 is MNHNY and CDR2 SVGAGI (reference sequence). The CDR3 covers 14 residues. DNA for the CDR3: TGTGCCAGCAGGCTAGGGGCGGAGAACACTGAAGCTTTCTTT. This translates into CASRLGAENTEAFF.

The V gene is TRBV2, the J gene TRBJ1-4, with D perhaps matching TRBD1 (5 bases). The CDR3 runs 16 residues. V was pared by 8 bases and J by 3 bases, with 19 bases between. From germline, CDR1 is SNHLY and CDR2 FYNNEI. The DNA of the CDR3 is TGTGCCAGCTGCGAACGGGGGGTTCTCTCTAATGAAAAACTGTTTTTT. Translated, it gives CASCERGVLSNEKLFF.

The chain is built from TRBV7-6 and TRBJ1-1; no definite D call. The ends were cut back, 5 bases at V and 3 bases at J, with 19 bases in the middle. There are 16 residues in the CDR3. Germline CDR1 SGHVS, CDR2 FNYEAQ. Here the CDR3 reads CASSSYTFTSDTEAFF. Here the CDR3 DNA reads TGTGCCAGCAGCAGCTATACGTTCACATCTGACACTGAAGCTTTCTTT. The whole variable domain, remainder taken from reference TRBV7-6 and TRBJ1-1, is GAGVSQSPRYKVTKRGQDVALRCDPISGHVSLYWYRQALGQGPEFLTYFNYEAQQDKSGLPNDRFSAERPEGSISTLTIQRTEQRDSAMYRCASSSYTFTSDTEAFFGQGTRLTVV.

The chain carries TRBV6-5 and TRBJ1-6; D is unresolved. CDR1 MNHEY and CDR2 SVGAGI come from the germline V gene. The ends were cut back, 6 bases at V and 10 bases at J, with 13 bases in the middle. CDR3 size: 13 residues. CDR3 coding DNA: TGTGCCAGCAGGCCCGCTGAGGGATCACCCCTCCACTTT. It yields the protein CASRPAEGSPLHF.

The chain has TRBV27 and TRBJ1-2, with a tentative D call TRBD1 (6 bases). In germline, CDR1 is MNHEY, CDR2 SMNVEV (reference sequence). V was shortened by 2 bases and J by 3 bases, with 13 bases between the two germline ends. There are 15 residues in the CDR3. The CDR3 loop reads CASSLQGSPYYGYTF. The CDR3 DNA is TGTGCCAGCAGTTTACAGGGGTCCCCTTACTATGGCTACACCTTC.

The chain has TRBV18 and TRBJ1-2, with D unresolved. Trimming took off 5 bases at V and 0 bases at J, with 16 bases between the two ends. CDR1 is KGHSH, CDR2 LQKENI, per germline. The CDR3 length is 16 residues. CDR3 sequence reads: CASSSNEGAANYGYTF. The CDR3 coding sequence is TGTGCCAGCTCATCGAACGAAGGAGCAGCTAACTATGGCTACACCTTC.

The chain links TRBV5-1 to TRBJ1-1; 10 bases are shared with TRBD1. Trimming took 3 bases from V and 4 from J; bases not matched to a gene: 6. Per germline, CDR1 SGHRS and CDR2 YFSETQ. This CDR3 spans 15 amino acids. The CDR3 protein is CASSSRQGAITEAFF. CDR3 bases: TGCGCCAGCAGCTCCAGACAGGGGGCGATCACTGAAGCTTTCTTT.

The rearrangement joins TRBV5-6 to TRBJ2-7; 7 positions agree with TRBD1. J lost 9 bases, V lost 0 bases, and 15 bases had no gene match. The V gene's germline CDR1 is SGHDT and CDR2 YYEEEE. The CDR3 runs 16 residues. CDR3 protein: CASSLAPGQLPVGQYF. CDR3 bases: TGTGCCAGCAGCTTGGCCCCGGGACAGCTCCCGGTCGGGCAGTACTTC.